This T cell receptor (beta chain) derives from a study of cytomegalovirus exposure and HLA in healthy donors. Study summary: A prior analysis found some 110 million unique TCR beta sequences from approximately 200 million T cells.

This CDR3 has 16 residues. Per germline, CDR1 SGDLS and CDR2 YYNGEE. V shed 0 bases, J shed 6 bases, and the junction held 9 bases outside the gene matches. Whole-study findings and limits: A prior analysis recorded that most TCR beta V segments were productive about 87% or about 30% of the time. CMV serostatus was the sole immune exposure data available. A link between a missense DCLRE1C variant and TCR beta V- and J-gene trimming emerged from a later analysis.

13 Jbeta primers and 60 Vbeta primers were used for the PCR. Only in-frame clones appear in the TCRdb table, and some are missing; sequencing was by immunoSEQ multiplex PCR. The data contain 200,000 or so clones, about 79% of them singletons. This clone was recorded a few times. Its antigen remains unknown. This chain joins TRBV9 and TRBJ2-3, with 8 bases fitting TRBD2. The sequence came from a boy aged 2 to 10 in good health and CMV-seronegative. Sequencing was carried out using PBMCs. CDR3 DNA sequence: TGTGCCAGCAGCGTAGGACGGGGGGGGGCACCCGATACGCAGTATTTT. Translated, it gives CASSVGRGGAPDTQYF.